Listed below are T cell receptor beta chains from one sample, sequenced in a study of identical twins. TCRdb fed the 5' RACE reads into MiXCR, producing one record per CDR3 protein. The sample comprises about 200,000 distinct CDR3 sequences, about 10% of which are singletons, and roughly 10% rests with the top ten. The sequencing sample was made of memory T cells sorted from blood. These receptors were taken from a middle-aged man in good health. The CDR3 runs from the conserved cysteine through the conserved F or W. The D gene is left open where the match is weak. Where a row states a size, it is once, few, many or the class of an expanded clone; other rows omit it.

cdr3_nt cdr3_aa clone_size v_call d_call j_call
TGTGCCAGCAGGGGCGAGACTAGCGGGGTCTGGTGGGAGCAGTACTTC CASRGETSGVWWEQYF . TRBV2 TRBD2 TRBJ2-7
TGTGCCAGCAGTCGCGGGAGGGTCCACAATGAGCAGTTCTTC CASSRGRVHNEQFF many TRBV2 TRBD2 TRBJ2-1
TGTGCCAGCAGCTTAGAATCCTCGTGGCTAGCGGGGAACAATGAGCAGTTCTTC CASSLESSWLAGNNEQFF many TRBV7-8 TRBD2 TRBJ2-1
TGTGCCAGCAGTTACTCGCCCGGGGAGCTGTTTTTT CASSYSPGELFF many TRBV6-6 . TRBJ2-2
TGTGCCACCAGCAGCACTAGCGGGGGGTACAATGAGCAGTTCTTC CATSSTSGGYNEQFF many TRBV15 TRBD2 TRBJ2-1
TGTGCCAGCAGGGTGGGGACTAGCTATTACAATGAGCAGTTCTTC CASRVGTSYYNEQFF many TRBV12-3/TRBV12-4 TRBD2 TRBJ2-1
TGTGCCAGCAGCGCCGCCACAGGGTCACTCGAGCAGTACTTC CASSAATGSLEQYF . TRBV5-6 . TRBJ2-7
TGCGCCAGCAGCCAAGAGATTAGCGGGAGGGGGGTTGAGCAGTTCTTC CASSQEISGRGVEQFF . TRBV4-3 TRBD2 TRBJ2-1
TGTGCCAGCAGCGTAGGACAGGGAAACTACAATGAGCAGTTCTTC CASSVGQGNYNEQFF many TRBV9 TRBD1 TRBJ2-1
TGTGCCAGCAGTTTATGGACCGGGACAGAGCAAAACGACAATGAGCAGTTCTTC CASSLWTGTEQNDNEQFF . TRBV27 TRBD1 TRBJ2-1
TGTGCCAGCAGCCTCGGGAGTGAAGCTTTCTTT CASSLGSEAFF . TRBV13 . TRBJ1-1
TGTGCCAGCAGTTACGGGGACTCGTGGTCCGGGGAGCTGTTTTTT CASSYGDSWSGELFF many TRBV6-5 . TRBJ2-2
TGTGCCAGCAGTTCGGACCGGGACTACCACAATGAGCAGTTCTTC CASSSDRDYHNEQFF many TRBV6-5 TRBD2 TRBJ2-1
TGTGCCAGCACACTAGGGACAGCGCTAGTCTATGGCTACACCTTC CASTLGTALVYGYTF few TRBV12-3/TRBV12-4 TRBD1 TRBJ1-2
TGTGCCAGCAGCCAATATGGGGGGGCGGGAGACACAGATACGCAGTATTTT CASSQYGGAGDTDTQYF many TRBV3-1 . TRBJ2-3
TGCGCCAGCTCCCCCGACAGGGGGCGCGGCGAGCAGTACTTC CASSPDRGRGEQYF few TRBV4-3 TRBD1 TRBJ2-7
TGTGCCAGCAGTTACTCCCCGGGAGCGGGGTGGGAGACCCAGTACTTC CASSYSPGAGWETQYF many TRBV6-5 TRBD2 TRBJ2-5
TGTGCCAGCAGCTTAGCATCGGCCAGCGGGAGGATCGATACGCAGTATTTT CASSLASASGRIDTQYF many TRBV7-2 TRBD2 TRBJ2-3
TGTGCCAGCTACTCCTGGGGCAATGAGCAGTTCTTC CASYSWGNEQFF few TRBV28 . TRBJ2-1
TGTGCCAGCAGGGGGGCAGGGAGCAATGAGCAGTTCTTC CASRGAGSNEQFF many TRBV4-2 . TRBJ2-1
TGTGCCAGTAGTAAGGGACAGACAGATACGCAGTATTTT CASSKGQTDTQYF . TRBV19 TRBD1 TRBJ2-3
TGTGCCAGCAGGAGTCAGGGTCACAATGAAAAACTGTTTTTT CASRSQGHNEKLFF many TRBV2 . TRBJ1-4
TGTGCCAGCAGAGGACGGGAGAATCAGCCCCAGCATTTT CASRGRENQPQHF many TRBV6-6 . TRBJ1-5
TGTGCCAGCAGTGAGTCTTTAGCTGAAGCTTTCTTT CASSESLAEAFF few TRBV6-1 . TRBJ1-1